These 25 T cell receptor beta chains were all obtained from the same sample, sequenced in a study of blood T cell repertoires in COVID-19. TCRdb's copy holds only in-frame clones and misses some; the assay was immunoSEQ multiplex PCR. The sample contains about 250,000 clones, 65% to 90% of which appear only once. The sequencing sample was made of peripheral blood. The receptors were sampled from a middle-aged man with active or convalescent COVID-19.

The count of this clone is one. CDR3 in DNA: TGTGCCTGGAGTGTACGGCCCGGGTACGGCACTGAAGCTTTCTTT. Translated: CAWSVRPGYGTEAFF. The chain joins TRBV30 to TRBJ1-1; D call uncertain. Looked up from germline, CDR1 is GTSNPN and CDR2 is SVGIG (reference sequence). The CDR3 extends over 15 amino acids. Trimming cost V 0 bases and J 4 bases, with 15 bases left between them.

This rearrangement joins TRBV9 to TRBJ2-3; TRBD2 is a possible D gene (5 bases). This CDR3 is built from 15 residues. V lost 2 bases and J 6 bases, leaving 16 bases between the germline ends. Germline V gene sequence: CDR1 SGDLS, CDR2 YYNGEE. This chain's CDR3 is CASSVMDLALDTQYF. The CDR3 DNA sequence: TGTGCCAGCAGCGTCATGGACTTAGCCCTCGATACGCAGTATTTT.

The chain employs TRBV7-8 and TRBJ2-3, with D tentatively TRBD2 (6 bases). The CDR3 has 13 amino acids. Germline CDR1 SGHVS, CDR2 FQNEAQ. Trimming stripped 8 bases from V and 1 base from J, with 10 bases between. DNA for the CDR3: TGTGCCAGCTCACCGGGGGGCACAGATACGCAGTATTTT. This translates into CASSPGGTDTQYF.

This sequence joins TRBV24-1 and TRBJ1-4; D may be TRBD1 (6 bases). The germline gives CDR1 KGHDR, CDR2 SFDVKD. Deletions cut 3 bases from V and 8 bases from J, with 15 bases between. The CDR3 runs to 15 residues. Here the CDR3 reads CATSDTQGGYEKLFF. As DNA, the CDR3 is TGTGCCACCAGTGATACACAGGGCGGTTACGAAAAACTGTTTTTT.

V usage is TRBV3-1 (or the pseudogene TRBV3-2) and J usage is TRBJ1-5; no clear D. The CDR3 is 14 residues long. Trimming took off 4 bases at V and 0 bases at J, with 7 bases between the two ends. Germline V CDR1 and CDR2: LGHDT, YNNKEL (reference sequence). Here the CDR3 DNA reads TGTGCCAGCAGCCTGGGCGTTAGCAATCAGCCCCAGCATTTT. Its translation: CASSLGVSNQPQHF.

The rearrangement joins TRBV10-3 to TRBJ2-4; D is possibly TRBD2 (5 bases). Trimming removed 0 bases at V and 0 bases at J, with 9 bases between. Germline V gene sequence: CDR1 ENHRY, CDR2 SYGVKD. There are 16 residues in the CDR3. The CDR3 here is CAISESRELAKNIQYF. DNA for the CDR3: TGTGCCATCAGTGAGTCGAGGGAACTAGCCAAAAACATTCAGTACTTC.

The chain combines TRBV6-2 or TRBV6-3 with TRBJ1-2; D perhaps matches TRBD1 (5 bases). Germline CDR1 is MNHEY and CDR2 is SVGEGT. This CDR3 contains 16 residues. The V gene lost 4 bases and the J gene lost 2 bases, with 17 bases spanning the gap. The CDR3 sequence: CASSSWAQGENYGYTF. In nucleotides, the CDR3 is TGTGCCAGCAGTTCCTGGGCGCAGGGCGAAAACTATGGCTACACCTTC.

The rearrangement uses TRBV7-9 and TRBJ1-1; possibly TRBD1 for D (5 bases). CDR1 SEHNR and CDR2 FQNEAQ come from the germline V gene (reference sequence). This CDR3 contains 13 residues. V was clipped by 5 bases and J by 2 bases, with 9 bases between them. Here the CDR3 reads CASSIGQNTEAFF. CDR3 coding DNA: TGTGCCAGCAGCATCGGACAAAACACTGAAGCTTTCTTT.

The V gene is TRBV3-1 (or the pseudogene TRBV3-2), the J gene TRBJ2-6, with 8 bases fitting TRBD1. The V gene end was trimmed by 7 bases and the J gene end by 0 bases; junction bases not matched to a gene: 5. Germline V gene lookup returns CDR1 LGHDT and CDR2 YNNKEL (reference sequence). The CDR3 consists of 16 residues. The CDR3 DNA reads TGTGCCAGCAACCGGGACAGGCCCTCTGGGGCCAACGTCCTGACTTTC. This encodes CASNRDRPSGANVLTF.

CDR3 region: CAWSVGSRETQYF. The CDR3 DNA is TGTGCCTGGAGTGTAGGCAGCAGGGAGACCCAGTACTTC. The chain joins TRBV30 to TRBJ2-5, with D unresolved. This CDR3 comprises 13 residues. CDR1 GTSNPN and CDR2 SVGIG come from the germline V gene (reference sequence). The germline V and J ends were trimmed by 0 bases and 5 bases, with 10 bases remaining between them.

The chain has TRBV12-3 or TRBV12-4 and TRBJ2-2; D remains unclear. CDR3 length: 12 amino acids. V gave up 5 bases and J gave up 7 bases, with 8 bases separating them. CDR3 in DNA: TGTGCCAGCAGTGAATATAGCGGGGAGCTGTTTTTT. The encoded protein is CASSEYSGELFF.

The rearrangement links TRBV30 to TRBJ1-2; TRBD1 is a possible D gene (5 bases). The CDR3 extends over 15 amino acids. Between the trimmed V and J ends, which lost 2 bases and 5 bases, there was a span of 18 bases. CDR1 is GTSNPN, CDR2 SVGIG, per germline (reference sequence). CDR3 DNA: TGTGCCTGGAGTTCCCTAAAGGACAATCAGTATGGCTACACCTTC. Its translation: CAWSSLKDNQYGYTF.

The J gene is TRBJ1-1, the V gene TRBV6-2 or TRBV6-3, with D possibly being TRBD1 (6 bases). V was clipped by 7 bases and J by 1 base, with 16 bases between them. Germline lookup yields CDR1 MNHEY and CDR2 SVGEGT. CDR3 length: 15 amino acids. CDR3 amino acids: CASIPGGRGNTEAFF. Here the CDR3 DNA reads TGTGCCAGCATCCCAGGCGGCAGGGGGAACACTGAAGCTTTCTTT.

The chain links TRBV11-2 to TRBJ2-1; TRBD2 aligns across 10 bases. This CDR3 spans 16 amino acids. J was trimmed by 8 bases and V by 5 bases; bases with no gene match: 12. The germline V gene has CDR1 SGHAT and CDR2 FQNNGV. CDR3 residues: CASSGLAGVFVYEQFF. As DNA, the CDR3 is TGTGCCAGCAGCGGGCTAGCGGGAGTGTTCGTCTATGAGCAGTTCTTC.

CDR3 protein: CASSAGVNEKLFF. The CDR3 coding sequence is TGCGCCAGCAGCGCGGGGGTAAATGAAAAACTGTTTTTT. The chain recombines TRBV5-1 with TRBJ1-4; a weak D match, TRBD1 (5 bases). The CDR3 runs to 13 residues. Germline V CDR1 and CDR2: SGHRS, YFSETQ. V lost 4 bases and J 5 bases, leaving 9 bases between the germline ends.

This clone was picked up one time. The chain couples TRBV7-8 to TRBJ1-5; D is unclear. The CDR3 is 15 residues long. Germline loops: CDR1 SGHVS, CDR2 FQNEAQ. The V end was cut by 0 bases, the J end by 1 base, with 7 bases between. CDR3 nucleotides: TGTGCCAGCAGCTTAGCGCGGCAGAGCAATCAGCCCCAGCATTTT. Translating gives CASSLARQSNQPQHF.

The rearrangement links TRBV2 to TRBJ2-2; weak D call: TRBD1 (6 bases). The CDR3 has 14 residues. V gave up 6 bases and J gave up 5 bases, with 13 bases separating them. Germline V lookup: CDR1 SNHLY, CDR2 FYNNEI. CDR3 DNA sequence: TGTGCCAGCAGACCACAGGGAAGGACCGGGGAGCTGTTTTTT. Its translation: CASRPQGRTGELFF.

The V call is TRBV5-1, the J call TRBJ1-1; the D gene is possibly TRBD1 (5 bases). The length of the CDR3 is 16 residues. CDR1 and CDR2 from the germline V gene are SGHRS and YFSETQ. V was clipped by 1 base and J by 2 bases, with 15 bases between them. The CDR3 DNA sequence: TGCGCCAGCAGCTTGTGGCAGGGCGCCGCCAACACTGAAGCTTTCTTT. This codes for CASSLWQGAANTEAFF.

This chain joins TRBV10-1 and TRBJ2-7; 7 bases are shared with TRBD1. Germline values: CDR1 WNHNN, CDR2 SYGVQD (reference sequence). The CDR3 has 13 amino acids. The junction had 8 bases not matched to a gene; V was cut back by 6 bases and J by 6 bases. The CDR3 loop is CASRPGQQGEQYF. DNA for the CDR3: TGCGCCAGCAGACCGGGACAGCAGGGCGAGCAGTACTTC.

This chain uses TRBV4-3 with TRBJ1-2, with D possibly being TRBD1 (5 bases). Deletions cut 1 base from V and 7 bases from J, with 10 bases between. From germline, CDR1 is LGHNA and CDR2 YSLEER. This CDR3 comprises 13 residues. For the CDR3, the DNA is TGCGCCAGCAGCCAAGCAGGGTTTCGTGGCTACACCTTC. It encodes CASSQAGFRGYTF.

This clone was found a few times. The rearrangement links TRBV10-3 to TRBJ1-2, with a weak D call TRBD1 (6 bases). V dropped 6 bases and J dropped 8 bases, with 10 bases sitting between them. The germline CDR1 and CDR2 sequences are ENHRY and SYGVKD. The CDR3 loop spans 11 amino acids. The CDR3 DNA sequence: TGTGCCATCAGCCCAGGGGAAGGCTACACCTTC. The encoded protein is CAISPGEGYTF.

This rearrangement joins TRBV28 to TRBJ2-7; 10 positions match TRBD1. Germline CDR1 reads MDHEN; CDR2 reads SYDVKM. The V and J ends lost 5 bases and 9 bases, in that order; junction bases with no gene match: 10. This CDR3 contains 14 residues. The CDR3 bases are TGTGCCAGCAGTCACCGGACAGGGGGAAGAGTGCAGTACTTC. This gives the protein CASSHRTGGRVQYF.

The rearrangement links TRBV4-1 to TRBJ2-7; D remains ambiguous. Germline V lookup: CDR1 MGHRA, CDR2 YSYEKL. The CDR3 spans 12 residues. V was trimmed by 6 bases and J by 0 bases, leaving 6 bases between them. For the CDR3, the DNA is TGCGCCAGCAGGTCGAGCTCCTACGAGCAGTACTTC. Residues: CASRSSSYEQYF.

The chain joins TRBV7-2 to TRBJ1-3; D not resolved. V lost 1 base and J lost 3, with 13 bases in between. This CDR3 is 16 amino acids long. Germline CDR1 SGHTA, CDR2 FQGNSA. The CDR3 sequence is CASSLDGRSHGNTIYF. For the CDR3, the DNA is TGTGCCAGCAGCTTAGACGGGAGGTCTCATGGAAACACCATATATTTT. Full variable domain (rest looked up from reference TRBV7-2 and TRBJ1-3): GAGVSQSPSNKVTEKGKDVELRCDPISGHTALYWYRQSLGQGLEFLIYFQGNSAPDKSGLPSDRFSAERTGGSVSTLTIQRTQQEDSAVYLCASSLDGRSHGNTIYFGEGSWLTVV.

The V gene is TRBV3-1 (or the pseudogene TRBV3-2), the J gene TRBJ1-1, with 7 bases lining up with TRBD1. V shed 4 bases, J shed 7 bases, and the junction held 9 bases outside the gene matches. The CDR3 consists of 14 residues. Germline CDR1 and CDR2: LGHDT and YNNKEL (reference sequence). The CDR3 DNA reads TGTGCCAGCAGCCGCCTGGGACAGCGTTTTGAAGCTTTCTTT. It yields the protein CASSRLGQRFEAFF.